This T cell receptor beta chain was recorded in a study of CD8 T cells in ankylosing spondylitis. Notes on the study in general: Disease-linked clones had a CD8+ phenotype and relatively low frequency in peripheral blood. A TCR beta motif made of fewer than ten highly homologous variants seemed typical of ankylosing spondylitis blood.

Construction of TCR beta libraries was performed using quantitative 5'-RACE with molecular barcodes. TCRdb analysed the 5' RACE reads with MiXCR anew, one entry per CDR3 protein. The table records over 600,000 distinct CDR3 sequences, around 19% of them present only once. This clonotype was counted a few times. The antigen remains unidentified. V dropped 6 bases and J dropped 2; count of bases not matched to a gene: 5. The CDR3 is 15 residues long. Germline values: CDR1 DFQATT, CDR2 SNEGSKA (reference sequence). The V and J genes are TRBV20-1 and TRBJ1-3; 12 bases map to TRBD1. Material: blood, either unsorted or a sorted T cell fraction (not recorded which). The sequence was collected from a male donor with ankylosing spondylitis. This chain's CDR3 is CSAPRDRGPGNTIYF. Here the CDR3 DNA reads TGCAGTGCCCCGCGGGACAGGGGGCCTGGAAACACCATATATTTT.